These 14 T cell receptor beta chains share one sample of origin, sequenced in a study of PD-1 blockade in classical Hodgkin lymphoma. TCRdb's copy holds only in-frame clones and misses some; the assay was immunoSEQ multiplex PCR. The sample lists around 24,000 clones; 67% were seen once. All patients relapsed after autologous stem cell transplantation, and brentuximab vedotin exposure varied. The sequencing used peripheral blood mononuclear cells (PBMCs), collected before the second cycle of nivolumab. These receptor sequences come from a human donor with classical Hodgkin lymphoma.

This clone has only one observation. This chain uses TRBV7-2 with TRBJ2-5; 8 bases are shared with TRBD1. V lost 3 bases to trimming and J lost 7 bases; unmatched junction nucleotides: 4. The CDR3 runs 13 residues. CDR1 and CDR2 (germline): SGHTA, FQGNSA. The CDR3 protein is CASSLDRAGTQYF. DNA for the CDR3: TGTGCCAGCAGCTTGGACAGGGCGGGGACCCAGTACTTC.

V usage is TRBV13 and J usage is TRBJ1-1; D ambiguous. V gave up 5 bases and J gave up 0 bases, with 10 bases separating them. Germline V gene lookup returns CDR1 PRHDT and CDR2 FYEKMQ (reference sequence). The CDR3 covers 14 residues. The CDR3 sequence: CASSPSALNTEAFF. CDR3 DNA sequence: TGTGCCAGCAGCCCTTCCGCCTTGAACACTGAAGCTTTCTTT.

This chain uses TRBV6-5 with TRBJ2-1; no firm D call. V was cut by 0 bases and J by 5 bases, with 8 bases left in between. CDR1 and CDR2 (germline): MNHEY, SVGAGI. The CDR3 totals 14 residues. The CDR3 DNA reads TGTGCCAGCAGTTACTCGAACCAGAACAATGAGCAGTTCTTC. Encoded protein: CASSYSNQNNEQFF.

The chain carries TRBV7-9 and TRBJ2-3, with D possibly matching TRBD2 (6 bases). V lost 2 bases, J lost 1 base, and 7 bases lay in between. CDR3 length: 14 amino acids. Germline V lookup: CDR1 SEHNR, CDR2 FQNEAQ (reference sequence). Written as DNA, the CDR3 is TGTGCCAGCAGCTTAACGGGGGGCACAGATACGCAGTATTTT. Its protein is CASSLTGGTDTQYF.

A few counts support this clone. CDR3 residues: CASSGTLGDEQYF. The CDR3 DNA is TGTGCCAGCTCCGGGACGCTGGGCGACGAGCAGTACTTC. J is TRBJ2-7 and V is TRBV6-5; TRBD1 or TRBD2 may be the D gene (5 bases each). Germline CDR1 and CDR2: MNHEY and SVGAGI. V was cut by 8 bases and J by 5 bases, with 16 bases left in between. The CDR3 spans 13 residues.

The J gene is TRBJ2-1, the V gene TRBV7-9, with D hard to call. The germline CDR1 and CDR2 sequences are SEHNR and FQNEAQ (reference sequence). The V end was cut by 1 base, the J end by 6 bases, with 10 bases between. The CDR3 sequence is 14 residues long. This CDR3 reads CASSLEVLGNEQFF. The CDR3 nucleotides read TGTGCCAGCAGCTTAGAAGTGCTTGGCAATGAGCAGTTCTTC.

V usage is TRBV6-5 and J usage is TRBJ2-7; D might be TRBD2 (6 bases). There are 11 residues in the CDR3. Germline assignment: CDR1 MNHEY and CDR2 SVGAGI. The V end lost 6 bases, the J end lost 5 bases, and 8 bases lay between the germline ends. The CDR3 coding sequence is TGTGCCAGCAGCAAGCGGGACGAGCAGTACTTC. Translating it yields CASSKRDEQYF.

The gene calls are TRBV11-2 and TRBJ1-1; D is unclear. The CDR3 contains 13 residues. Trimming stripped 3 bases from V and 1 base from J, with 6 bases between. Germline V gene lookup returns CDR1 SGHAT and CDR2 FQNNGV. The CDR3 DNA sequence: TGTGCCAGCAGCTTTACCGCGAACACTGAAGCTTTCTTT. Its protein is CASSFTANTEAFF.

The chain combines TRBV28 with TRBJ1-2, with TRBD1 matching 8 bases. The CDR3 sequence is 16 residues long. Germline CDR1 is MDHEN and CDR2 is SYDVKM. The J segment lost 4 bases and the V segment lost 5 bases, leaving 12 bases of the junction unmatched. The CDR3 coding sequence is TGTGCCAGCAGTGGCTTCGACAGGGGCCGAGGCTATGGCTACACCTTC. Translating gives CASSGFDRGRGYGYTF.

This clone was observed a few times. The chain joins TRBV19 to TRBJ1-2; D uncertain. CDR1 and CDR2 from the germline V gene are LNHDA and SQIVND (reference sequence). V lost 0 bases and J 4 bases, leaving 12 bases between the germline ends. This CDR3 spans 15 amino acids. CDR3 region: CASSIDLGPSYGYTF. CDR3 coding DNA: TGTGCCAGTAGTATAGATCTCGGCCCTTCCTATGGCTACACCTTC.

By its share, this clone is medium-sized. The V call is TRBV5-8, the J call TRBJ1-2; D is ambiguous. The ends were cut back, 0 bases at V and 7 bases at J, with 7 bases in the middle. Germline V lookup: CDR1 SGHTS, CDR2 YDEGEE. The CDR3 extends over 12 amino acids. Written as DNA, the CDR3 is TGTGCCAGCAGCTTGGGGGTTCGTGGCTACACCTTC. Its translation is CASSLGVRGYTF.

This chain connects TRBV6-5 to TRBJ1-1, with D unresolved. The germline gives CDR1 MNHEY, CDR2 SVGAGI. The CDR3 covers 13 residues. Trimming left V 7 bases short and J 5 bases short, with 14 bases between. The CDR3 region is CASTRGRLTEAFF. The CDR3 coding sequence is TGTGCCAGCACCCGAGGCAGGTTGACTGAAGCTTTCTTT.

The chain combines TRBV19 with TRBJ1-5, with D possibly being TRBD1 (5 bases). Germline-derived CDR1 and CDR2 are LNHDA and SQIVND (reference sequence). The V end lost 7 bases, the J end lost 5 bases, and 12 bases lay between the germline ends. The CDR3 extends over 13 amino acids. The CDR3 spells CASIGGRHQPQHF. The CDR3, as DNA: TGTGCCAGTATTGGGGGGAGGCATCAGCCCCAGCATTTT.

Points on this clone: At one of its ends the junction is not consistent with the germline gene, which may arise from a read error. The chain combines TRBV7-9 with TRBJ2-5; D not certain. From germline, CDR1 is SEHNR and CDR2 FQNEAQ (reference sequence). This CDR3 spans 10 amino acids. CDR3 sequence (DNA): TGTGCCACCAGCCCAGAGACCCAGTACTTC. Protein: CATSPETQYF.